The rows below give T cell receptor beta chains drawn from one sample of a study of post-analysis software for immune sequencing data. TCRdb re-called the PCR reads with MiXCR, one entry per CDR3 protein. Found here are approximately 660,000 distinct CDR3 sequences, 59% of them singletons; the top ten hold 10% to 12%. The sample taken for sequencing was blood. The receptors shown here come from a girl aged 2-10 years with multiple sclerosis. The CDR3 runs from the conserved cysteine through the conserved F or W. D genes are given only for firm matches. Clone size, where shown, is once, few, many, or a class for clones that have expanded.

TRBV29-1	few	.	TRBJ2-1	CSVVGQINEQFF	TGCAGCGTTGTCGGGCAGATAAATGAGCAGTTCTTC
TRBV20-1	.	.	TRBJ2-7	CSARFGTYEQYF	TGCAGTGCAAGGTTCGGGACCTACGAGCAGTACTTC
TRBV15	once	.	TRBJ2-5	CATSNPKETQYF	TGTGCCACCAGCAATCCAAAAGAGACCCAGTACTTC
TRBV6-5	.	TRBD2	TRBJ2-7	CASGLAGVEQYF	TGTGCCAGCGGACTAGCGGGCGTCGAGCAGTACTTC
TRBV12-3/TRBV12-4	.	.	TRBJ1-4	CASSLFTTNEKLFF	TGTGCCAGCAGTTTATTCACCACTAATGAAAAACTGTTTTTT
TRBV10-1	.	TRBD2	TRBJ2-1	CAWGLAEKNEQFF	TGCGCCTGGGGACTAGCGGAAAAGAATGAGCAGTTCTTC
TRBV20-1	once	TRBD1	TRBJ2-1	CSARGTGVHYNEQFF	TGCAGTGCTAGGGGGACAGGGGTTCATTACAATGAGCAGTTCTTC
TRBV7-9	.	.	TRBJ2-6	CASSAGGANVLTF	TGTGCCAGCAGCGCCGGGGGGGCCAACGTCCTGACTTTC
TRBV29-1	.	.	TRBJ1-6	CSVETDHNSPLHF	TGCAGCGTGGAGACAGACCATAATTCACCCCTCCACTTT
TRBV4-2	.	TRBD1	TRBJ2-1	CASSPYPRGTGAIWNEQFF	TGTGCCAGCAGCCCCTATCCACGGGGGACAGGGGCTATATGGAATGAGCAGTTCTTC
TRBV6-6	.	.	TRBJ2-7	CASSLRDFTYEQYF	TGTGCCAGCAGTCTGCGGGACTTCACCTACGAGCAGTACTTC
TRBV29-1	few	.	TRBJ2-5	CSAEGRETQYF	TGCAGCGCTGAGGGGCGGGAGACCCAGTACTTC
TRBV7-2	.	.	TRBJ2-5	CASSAGTPWAETQYF	TGTGCCAGCAGCGCTGGGACACCATGGGCAGAGACCCAGTACTTC
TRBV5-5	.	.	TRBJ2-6	CASSSRSFSGANVLTF	TGTGCCAGCAGCTCGAGATCATTCTCTGGGGCCAACGTCCTGACTTTC
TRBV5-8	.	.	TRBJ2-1	CASSSTGGSSPSYNEQFF	TGTGCCAGCAGTTCGACAGGAGGGAGCTCTCCCTCCTACAATGAGCAGTTCTTC
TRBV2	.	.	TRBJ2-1	CARLGPGNEQFF	TGTGCCAGACTTGGCCCGGGCAATGAGCAGTTCTTC
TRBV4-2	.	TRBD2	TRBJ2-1	CASSQVRRTSGGYNEQFF	TGTGCCAGCAGCCAAGTGAGACGTACTAGCGGAGGCTACAATGAGCAGTTCTTC
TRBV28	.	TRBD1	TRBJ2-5	CASSSYRDRGLEETQYF	TGTGCCAGCAGTTCCTACCGGGACAGGGGGCTGGAGGAGACCCAGTACTTC
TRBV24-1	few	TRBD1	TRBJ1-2	CATSDPGTGGGYTF	TGTGCCACCAGTGACCCCGGGACAGGGGGAGGCTACACCTTC
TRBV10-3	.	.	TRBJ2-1	CAIRDGTGSDEQFF	TGTGCCATCAGGGATGGAACAGGGAGCGATGAGCAGTTCTTC
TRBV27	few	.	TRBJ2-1	CASRPLTPSNEQFF	TGTGCCAGCAGACCCCTGACCCCATCGAATGAGCAGTTCTTC
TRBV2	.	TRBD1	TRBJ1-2	CASSGKTGGGGYTF	TGTGCCAGCAGTGGAAAGACAGGGGGGGGTGGCTACACCTTC
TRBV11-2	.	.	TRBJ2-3	CASSSPPAGTQYF	TGTGCCAGCAGCTCCCCCCCAGCGGGTACGCAGTATTTT
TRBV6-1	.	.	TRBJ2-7	CATLKIRDGVPISNEQYF	TGTGCCACCCTGAAGATTAGAGATGGGGTCCCCATCTCTAACGAGCAGTACTTC
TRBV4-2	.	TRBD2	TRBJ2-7	CASSPMASGSYEQYF	TGTGCCAGCAGCCCGATGGCTAGCGGCTCCTACGAGCAGTACTTC
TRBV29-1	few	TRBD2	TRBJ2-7	CSVGPSGRTYEQYF	TGCAGCGTTGGGCCTAGCGGGCGCACCTACGAGCAGTACTTC
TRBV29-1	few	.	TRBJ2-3	CSVGRAEFTDTQYF	TGCAGCGTTGGGAGAGCTGAGTTCACAGATACGCAGTATTTT
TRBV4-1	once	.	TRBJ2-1	CASSQLKRLRSSYNEQFF	TGCGCCAGCAGTCAACTAAAGCGGCTTCGAAGCTCCTACAATGAGCAGTTCTTC
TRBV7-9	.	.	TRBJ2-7	CASSSSPRGGFEQYF	TGTGCCAGCAGCTCGAGTCCCAGGGGAGGGTTCGAGCAGTACTTC
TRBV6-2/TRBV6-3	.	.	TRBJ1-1	CASKGRSTEAFF	TGTGCCAGCAAGGGCCGGAGCACTGAAGCTTTCTTT
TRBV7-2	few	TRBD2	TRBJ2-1	CASRPSGSYNEQFF	TGTGCCAGCAGGCCTAGCGGGTCATACAATGAGCAGTTCTTC
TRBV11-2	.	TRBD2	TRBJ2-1	CASSLGVAGRYSYNEQFF	TGTGCCAGCAGCTTAGGCGTAGCGGGCCGCTACTCCTACAATGAGCAGTTCTTC
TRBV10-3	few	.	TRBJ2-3	CAIKNLVTQYF	TGTGCCATCAAGAACCTAGTCACGCAGTATTTT
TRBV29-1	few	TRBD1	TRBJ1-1	CSALRGGEGTEAFF	TGCAGCGCCTTAAGAGGGGGCGAGGGCACTGAAGCTTTCTTT
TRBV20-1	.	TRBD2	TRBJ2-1	CSAPGLAGFPSYNEQFF	TGCAGTGCACCGGGACTAGCGGGATTTCCCTCCTACAATGAGCAGTTCTTC
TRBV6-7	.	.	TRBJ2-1	CASSSPADEQFF	TGTGCCAGCAGTAGCCCAGCGGATGAGCAGTTCTTC
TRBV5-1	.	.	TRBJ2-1	CASSLDSPGLPKDEQFF	TGCGCCAGCAGCTTGGACTCCCCGGGACTCCCAAAGGATGAGCAGTTCTTC
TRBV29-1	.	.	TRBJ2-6	CSALMSGANVLTF	TGCAGCGCCCTCATGTCAGGGGCCAACGTCCTGACTTTC
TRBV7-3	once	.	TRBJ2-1	CASSLGTWGNEQFF	TGTGCCAGCAGCTTAGGGACGTGGGGAAATGAGCAGTTCTTC
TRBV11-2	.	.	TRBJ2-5	CASSLETGTAGGEQYF	TGTGCCAGCAGCTTAGAGACAGGGACAGCCGGGGGAGAGCAGTACTTC
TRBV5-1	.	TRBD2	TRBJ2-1	CASSLEGLGVNEQFF	TGCGCCAGCAGCTTGGAGGGACTAGGGGTCAATGAGCAGTTCTTC
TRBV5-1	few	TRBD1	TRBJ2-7	CASSYRQGPYEQYF	TGCGCCAGCAGCTATAGACAGGGCCCCTACGAGCAGTACTTC
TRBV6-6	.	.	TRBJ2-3	CASSPGHRQYF	TGTGCCAGCAGTCCGGGACACCGGCAGTATTTT
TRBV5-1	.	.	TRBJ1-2	CASSWQGGSNYGYTF	TGCGCCAGCAGCTGGCAGGGAGGCTCCAACTATGGCTACACCTTC
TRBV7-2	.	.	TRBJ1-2	CASSLPPTYYTF	TGTGCCAGCAGCTTACCACCAACCTATTACACCTTC
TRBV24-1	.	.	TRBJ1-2	CATSDAGPRYGYTF	TGTGCCACCAGTGACGCCGGGCCTAGATATGGCTACACCTTC
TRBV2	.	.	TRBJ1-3	CASSKFISSPSGNTIYF	TGTGCCAGCAGTAAATTTATCAGTAGCCCATCTGGAAACACCATATATTTT
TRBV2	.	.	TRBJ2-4	CASNTLAEGNIQYF	TGTGCCAGCAATACACTGGCTGAGGGAAACATTCAGTACTTC
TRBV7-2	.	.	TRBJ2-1	CASSLAAGSSYNEQFF	TGTGCCAGCAGCTTAGCGGCGGGGAGCTCCTACAATGAGCAGTTCTTC